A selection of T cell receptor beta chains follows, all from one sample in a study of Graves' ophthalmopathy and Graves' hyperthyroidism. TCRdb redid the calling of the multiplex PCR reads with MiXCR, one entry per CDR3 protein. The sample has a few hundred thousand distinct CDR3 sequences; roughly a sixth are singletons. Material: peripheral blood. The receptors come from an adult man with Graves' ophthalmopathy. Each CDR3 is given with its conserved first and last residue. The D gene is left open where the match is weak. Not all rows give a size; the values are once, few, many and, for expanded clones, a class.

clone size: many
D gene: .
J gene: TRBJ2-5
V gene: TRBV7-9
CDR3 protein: CASSLASGNLETQYF
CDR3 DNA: TGTGCCAGCAGCTTAGCGTCGGGGAATCTGGAGACCCAGTACTTC

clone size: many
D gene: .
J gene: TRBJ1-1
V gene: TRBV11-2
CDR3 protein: CASSLDRGGRTVTEAFF
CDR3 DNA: TGTGCCAGCAGCTTAGATCGGGGAGGGCGTACTGTTACTGAAGCTTTCTTT

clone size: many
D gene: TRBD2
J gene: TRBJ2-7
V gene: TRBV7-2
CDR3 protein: CASSLETSDEQYF
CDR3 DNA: TGTGCCAGCAGCTTAGAGACTAGCGACGAGCAGTACTTC

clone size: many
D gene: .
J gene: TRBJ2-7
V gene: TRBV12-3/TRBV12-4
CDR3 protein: CASSLQRTASEQYF
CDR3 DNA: TGTGCCAGCAGCCTACAGCGTACGGCGTCCGAGCAGTACTTC

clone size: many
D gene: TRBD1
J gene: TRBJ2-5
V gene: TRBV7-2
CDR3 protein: CASSRDRGHQETQYF
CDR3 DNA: TGTGCCAGCAGCCGTGACAGGGGCCACCAAGAGACCCAGTACTTC

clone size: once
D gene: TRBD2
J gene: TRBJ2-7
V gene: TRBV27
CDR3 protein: CASSSPLAGSYEQYF
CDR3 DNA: TGTGCCAGCAGTTCACCGCTAGCGGGGTCCTACGAGCAGTACTTC

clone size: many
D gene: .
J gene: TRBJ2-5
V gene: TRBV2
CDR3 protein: CASSEDRLTAQYF
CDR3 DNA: TGTGCCAGCAGTGAGGACAGACTCACGGCCCAGTACTTC

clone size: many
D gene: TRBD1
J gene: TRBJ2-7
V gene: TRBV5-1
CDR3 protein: CASSLKDRGIEQYF
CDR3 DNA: TGCGCCAGCAGCTTGAAGGACAGGGGAATAGAGCAGTACTTC

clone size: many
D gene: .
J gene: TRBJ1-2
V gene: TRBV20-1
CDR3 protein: CSAVSWRFNYGYTF
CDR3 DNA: TGCAGTGCTGTATCTTGGAGGTTTAACTATGGCTACACCTTC

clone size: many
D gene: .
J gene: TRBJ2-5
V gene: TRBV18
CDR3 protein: CASSPPLIKETQYF
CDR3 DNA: TGTGCCAGCTCACCACCACTGATTAAAGAGACCCAGTACTTC

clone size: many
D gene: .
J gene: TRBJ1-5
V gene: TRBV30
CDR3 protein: CAWRGSATQPQHF
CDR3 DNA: TGTGCCTGGAGAGGGTCGGCCACTCAGCCCCAGCATTTT

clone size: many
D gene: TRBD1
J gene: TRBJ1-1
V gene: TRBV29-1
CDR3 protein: CSGVKQGMNTEAFF
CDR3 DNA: TGCAGCGGCGTGAAACAGGGGATGAACACTGAAGCTTTCTTT

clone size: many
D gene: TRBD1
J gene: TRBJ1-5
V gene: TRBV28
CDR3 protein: CASSFSQGARSGNQPQHF
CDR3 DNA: TGTGCCAGCAGTTTTTCTCAGGGGGCTCGATCGGGCAATCAGCCCCAGCATTTT

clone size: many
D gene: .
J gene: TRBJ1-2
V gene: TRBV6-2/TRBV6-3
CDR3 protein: CASNDPPPGGSGYTF
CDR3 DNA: TGTGCCAGCAACGACCCCCCGCCGGGGGGGAGCGGCTACACCTTC

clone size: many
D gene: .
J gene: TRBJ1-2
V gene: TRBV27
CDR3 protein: CASSWGGAQSYGYTF
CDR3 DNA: TGTGCCTCGTCCTGGGGAGGGGCGCAGAGCTATGGCTACACCTTC

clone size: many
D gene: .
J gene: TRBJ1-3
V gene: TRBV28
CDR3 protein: CASSPTRRTYSGNTIYF
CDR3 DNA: TGTGCCAGCAGTCCAACCAGGCGGACCTACTCTGGAAACACCATATATTTT

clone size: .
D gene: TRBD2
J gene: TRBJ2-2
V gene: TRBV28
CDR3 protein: CASSYEGLAGGPTGELFF
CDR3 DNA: TGTGCCAGCAGTTACGAGGGACTAGCGGGAGGGCCCACCGGGGAGCTGTTTTTT

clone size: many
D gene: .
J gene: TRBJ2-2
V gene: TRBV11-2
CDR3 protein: CASSLGTAFTGELFF
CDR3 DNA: TGTGCCAGCAGCTTAGGTACAGCCTTCACCGGGGAGCTGTTTTTT

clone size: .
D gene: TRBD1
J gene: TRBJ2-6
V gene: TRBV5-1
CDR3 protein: CASSARDRGKSGANVLTF
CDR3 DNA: TGCGCCAGCAGCGCACGGGACAGGGGGAAATCTGGGGCCAACGTCCTGACTTTC

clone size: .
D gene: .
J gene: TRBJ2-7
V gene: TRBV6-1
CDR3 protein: CASSPGTGPLSYEQYF
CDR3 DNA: TGTGCCAGCAGCCCCGGGACTGGCCCCCTCTCCTACGAGCAGTACTTC

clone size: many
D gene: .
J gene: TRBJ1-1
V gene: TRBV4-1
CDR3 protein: CASSQVVGVRSNTEAFF
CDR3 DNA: TGCGCCAGCAGCCAAGTAGTAGGGGTTCGTTCGAACACTGAAGCTTTCTTT

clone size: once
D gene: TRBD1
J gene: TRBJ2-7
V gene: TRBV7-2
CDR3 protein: CASRSPGQGKDEQYF
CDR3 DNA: TGTGCCAGCAGGTCCCCGGGACAGGGGAAGGACGAGCAGTACTTC

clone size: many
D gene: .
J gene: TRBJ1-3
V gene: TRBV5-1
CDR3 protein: CASSLVSGRGYGTSGNTIYF
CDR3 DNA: TGCGCCAGCAGCTTGGTTTCAGGGAGAGGATACGGAACTTCTGGAAACACCATATATTTT

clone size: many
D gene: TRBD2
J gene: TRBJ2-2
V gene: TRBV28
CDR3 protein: CASSTPTSGGMTGELFF
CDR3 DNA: TGTGCCAGCAGTACCCCGACTAGCGGGGGAATGACCGGGGAGCTGTTTTTT

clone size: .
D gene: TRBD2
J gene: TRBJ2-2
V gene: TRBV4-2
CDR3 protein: CASSQVSPGGTGELFF
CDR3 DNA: TGTGCCAGCAGCCAAGTATCCCCGGGGGGCACCGGGGAGCTGTTTTTT

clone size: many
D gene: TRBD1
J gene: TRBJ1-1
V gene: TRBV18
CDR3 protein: CASSPETGFAEAFF
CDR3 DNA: TGTGCCAGCTCACCAGAGACAGGGTTCGCTGAAGCTTTCTTT

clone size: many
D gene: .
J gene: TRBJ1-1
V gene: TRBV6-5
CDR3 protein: CASSQGRMNTEAFF
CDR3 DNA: TGTGCCAGCAGTCAGGGAAGGATGAACACTGAAGCTTTCTTT

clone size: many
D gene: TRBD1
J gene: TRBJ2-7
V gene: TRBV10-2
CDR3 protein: CASSERDRATGEQYF
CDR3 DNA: TGCGCCAGCAGTGAGAGGGACAGGGCAACGGGCGAGCAGTACTTC

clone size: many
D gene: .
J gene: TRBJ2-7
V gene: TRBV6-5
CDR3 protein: CASSSPITSEQYF
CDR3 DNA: TGTGCCAGCAGTTCACCCATAACCTCAGAGCAGTACTTC

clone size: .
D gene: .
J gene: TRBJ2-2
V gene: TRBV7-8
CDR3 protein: CASSADWTGELFF
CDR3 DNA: TGTGCCAGCAGCGCCGATTGGACCGGGGAGCTGTTTTTT

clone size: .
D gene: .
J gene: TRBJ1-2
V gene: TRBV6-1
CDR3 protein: CASRTPGQRFGYTF
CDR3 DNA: TGTGCCAGCAGAACTCCGGGGCAGAGGTTTGGCTACACCTTC

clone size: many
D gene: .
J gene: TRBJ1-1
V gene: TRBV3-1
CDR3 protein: CASSEGGNLPEAFF
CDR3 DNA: TGTGCCAGCAGTGAGGGGGGAAATCTCCCTGAAGCTTTCTTT

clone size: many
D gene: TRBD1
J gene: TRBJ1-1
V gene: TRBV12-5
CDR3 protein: CASGLGYDRDTEAFF
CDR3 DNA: TGTGCTAGTGGTTTGGGCTATGACAGGGACACTGAAGCTTTCTTT

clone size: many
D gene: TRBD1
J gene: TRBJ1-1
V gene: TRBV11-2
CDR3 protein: CASSLMTGGLNTEAFF
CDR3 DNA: TGTGCCAGCAGCTTAATGACAGGGGGCTTGAACACTGAAGCTTTCTTT

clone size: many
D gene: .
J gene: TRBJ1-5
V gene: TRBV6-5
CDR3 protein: CASSYSGVDGALPQHF
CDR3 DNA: TGTGCCAGCAGTTACTCAGGGGTGGACGGAGCCTTGCCCCAGCATTTT

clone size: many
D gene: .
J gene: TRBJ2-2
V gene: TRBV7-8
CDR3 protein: CASSLIFNTGELFF
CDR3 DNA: TGTGCCAGCAGCTTAATCTTTAACACCGGGGAGCTGTTTTTT

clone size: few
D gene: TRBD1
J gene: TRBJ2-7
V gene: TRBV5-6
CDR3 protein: CASSVGQDYEQYF
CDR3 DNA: TGTGCCAGCAGCGTGGGACAGGACTACGAGCAGTACTTC

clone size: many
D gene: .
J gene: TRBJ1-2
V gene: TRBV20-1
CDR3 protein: CSASYPVTRGYGYTF
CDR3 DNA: TGCAGTGCTAGTTATCCCGTAACAAGAGGCTATGGCTACACCTTC

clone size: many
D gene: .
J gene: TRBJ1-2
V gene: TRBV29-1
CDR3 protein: CSVDPGTSGYTF
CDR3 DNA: TGCAGCGTGGACCCAGGGACGTCTGGCTACACCTTC

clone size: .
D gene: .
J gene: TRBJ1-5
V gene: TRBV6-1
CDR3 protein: CASSERGSKYSNQPQHF
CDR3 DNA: TGTGCCAGCAGTGAACGAGGATCCAAATATAGCAATCAGCCCCAGCATTTT

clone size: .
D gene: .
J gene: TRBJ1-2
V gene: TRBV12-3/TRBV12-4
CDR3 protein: CASSPQVGGLEGYTF
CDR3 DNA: TGTGCCAGCAGTCCCCAGGTGGGGGGATTGGAGGGCTACACCTTC

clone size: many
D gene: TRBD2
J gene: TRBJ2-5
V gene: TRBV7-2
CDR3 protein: CASSFSGSTETQYF
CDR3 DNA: TGTGCCAGCAGCTTTAGCGGGAGTACGGAGACCCAGTACTTC

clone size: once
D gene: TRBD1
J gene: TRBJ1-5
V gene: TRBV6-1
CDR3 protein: CASSGNRGLEPQHF
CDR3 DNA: TGTGCCAGCAGTGGGAACAGGGGGCTGGAGCCCCAGCATTTT

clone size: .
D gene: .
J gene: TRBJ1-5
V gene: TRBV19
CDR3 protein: CATSPQHQPQHF
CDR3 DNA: TGTGCCACGTCTCCCCAGCATCAGCCCCAGCATTTT

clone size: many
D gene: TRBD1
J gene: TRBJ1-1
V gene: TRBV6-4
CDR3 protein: CASSAPSGQGGAVGEAFF
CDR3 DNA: TGTGCCAGCAGTGCCCCGTCGGGACAGGGTGGGGCCGTGGGTGAAGCTTTCTTT

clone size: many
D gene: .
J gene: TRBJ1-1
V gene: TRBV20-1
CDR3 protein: CSAERGRGTEAFF
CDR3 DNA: TGCAGTGCCGAAAGGGGTCGGGGTACTGAAGCTTTCTTT

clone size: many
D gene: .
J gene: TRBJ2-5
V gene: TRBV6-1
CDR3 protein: CASGASRETQYF
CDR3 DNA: TGTGCCAGCGGAGCTAGCCGGGAGACCCAGTACTTC

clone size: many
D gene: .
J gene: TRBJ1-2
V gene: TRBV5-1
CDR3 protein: CASSGAGTPYGYTF
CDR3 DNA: TGCGCCAGCAGCGGCGCCGGGACCCCATATGGCTACACCTTC

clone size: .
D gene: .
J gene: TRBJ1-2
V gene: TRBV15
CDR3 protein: CATSRDYLADGYTF
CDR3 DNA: TGTGCCACCAGCAGAGATTATCTCGCAGATGGCTACACCTTC

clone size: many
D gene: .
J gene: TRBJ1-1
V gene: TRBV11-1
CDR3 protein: CASSGGDDQNTEAFF
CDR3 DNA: TGTGCCAGCAGCGGAGGGGACGACCAGAACACTGAAGCTTTCTTT

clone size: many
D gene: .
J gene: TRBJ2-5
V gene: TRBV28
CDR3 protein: CASSFAGRGFQETQYF
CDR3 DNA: TGTGCCAGCAGTTTCGCGGGCAGGGGATTCCAAGAGACCCAGTACTTC

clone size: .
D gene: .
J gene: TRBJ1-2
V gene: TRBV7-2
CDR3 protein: CASGQGTNYGYTF
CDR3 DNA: TGTGCCAGCGGGCAGGGGACTAACTATGGCTACACCTTC

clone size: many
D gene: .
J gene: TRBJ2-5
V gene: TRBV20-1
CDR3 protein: CSARWGLAWETQYF
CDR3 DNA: TGCAGTGCTAGATGGGGTCTAGCTTGGGAGACCCAGTACTTC